Listed below are T cell receptor beta chains from one sample, sequenced in a study of cytomegalovirus exposure and HLA in healthy donors. Sequencing used immunoSEQ multiplex PCR; TCRdb keeps in-frame clones, though not all of them. Of over 150,000 clones in the sample, 65% to 70% were seen once. The sample taken for sequencing was PBMCs. These receptors came from a young woman in good health and CMV-seropositive. Each CDR3 is given with its conserved first and last residue. Fields, in order: clone size, V gene, J gene, CDR3 protein. The listing skips clone size in some rows; elsewhere it reads once, few, many or a size class.

clone size: .
V gene: TRBV6-1
J gene: TRBJ2-7
CDR3 protein: CASSRQGQAYEQYF

clone size: .
V gene: TRBV5-1
J gene: TRBJ1-2
CDR3 protein: CASSSPGGYGYTF

clone size: .
V gene: TRBV19
J gene: TRBJ1-6
CDR3 protein: CASSIPGSPLHF

clone size: .
V gene: TRBV6-1
J gene: TRBJ1-2
CDR3 protein: CASSETKTYGYTF

clone size: .
V gene: TRBV18
J gene: TRBJ2-7
CDR3 protein: CASSPSSDGQLYF

clone size: .
V gene: TRBV29-1
J gene: TRBJ2-2
CDR3 protein: CSVLPETANTGELFF

clone size: .
V gene: TRBV13
J gene: TRBJ2-1
CDR3 protein: CASINSGAYNEQFF

clone size: .
V gene: TRBV28
J gene: TRBJ2-2
CDR3 protein: CASSSLLGTSGYTGELFF

clone size: .
V gene: TRBV15
J gene: TRBJ1-2
CDR3 protein: CATSTRVTGYGYTF

clone size: few
V gene: TRBV6-5
J gene: TRBJ1-1
CDR3 protein: CASSPAPQPRAAFF

clone size: .
V gene: TRBV18
J gene: TRBJ1-1
CDR3 protein: CASSPPPGRGEAFF

clone size: few
V gene: TRBV10-2
J gene: TRBJ1-1
CDR3 protein: CASTMTAGVTEAFF

clone size: .
V gene: TRBV10-3
J gene: TRBJ2-5
CDR3 protein: CAISDPDWYQETQYF

clone size: .
V gene: TRBV4-2
J gene: TRBJ2-1
CDR3 protein: CASSQDTGGLYNEQFF

clone size: .
V gene: TRBV6-6
J gene: TRBJ1-2
CDR3 protein: CASAPEGGYGYTF

clone size: few
V gene: TRBV18
J gene: TRBJ1-4
CDR3 protein: CASSPQTGPNEKLFF

clone size: .
V gene: TRBV9
J gene: TRBJ2-5
CDR3 protein: CASSERLAEETQYF

clone size: few
V gene: TRBV7-3
J gene: TRBJ1-1
CDR3 protein: CASSSGQGNTEAFF

clone size: .
V gene: TRBV29-1
J gene: TRBJ1-1
CDR3 protein: CSVEVDRGTEAFF

clone size: .
V gene: TRBV7-9
J gene: TRBJ2-2
CDR3 protein: CASSFQGRGTGELFF

clone size: .
V gene: TRBV18
J gene: TRBJ1-1
CDR3 protein: CASRQGDTEAFF

clone size: .
V gene: TRBV28
J gene: TRBJ2-7
CDR3 protein: CASSPGTSGSGEQYF

clone size: .
V gene: TRBV5-8
J gene: TRBJ2-1
CDR3 protein: CASSPSGRGGSYNEQFF

clone size: .
V gene: TRBV5-4
J gene: TRBJ1-2
CDR3 protein: CASSLARRDFGYTF

clone size: .
V gene: TRBV6-6
J gene: TRBJ1-4
CDR3 protein: CASSYSNGVGEKLFF

clone size: .
V gene: TRBV2
J gene: TRBJ2-1
CDR3 protein: CASSPGTSGVYNEQFF

clone size: .
V gene: TRBV29-1
J gene: TRBJ1-2
CDR3 protein: CSVVLGARGYTF

clone size: few
V gene: TRBV28
J gene: TRBJ2-1
CDR3 protein: CASREGLAGLILGDEQFF

clone size: .
V gene: TRBV5-8
J gene: TRBJ1-5
CDR3 protein: CASSRVGEGWPQHF

clone size: .
V gene: TRBV4-3
J gene: TRBJ1-1
CDR3 protein: CASSQDGQGRTEAFF

clone size: few
V gene: TRBV4-2
J gene: TRBJ2-7
CDR3 protein: CASSQSSYEQYF

clone size: .
V gene: TRBV5-6
J gene: TRBJ2-7
CDR3 protein: CASSLRPAGSFYEQYF

clone size: .
V gene: TRBV4-1
J gene: TRBJ2-7
CDR3 protein: CASSNVLTGSYEQYF

clone size: .
V gene: TRBV7-6
J gene: TRBJ2-3
CDR3 protein: CASSWGLAGGRPSTDTQYF

clone size: few
V gene: TRBV6-1
J gene: TRBJ1-2
CDR3 protein: CASSPDRVNNYGYTF

clone size: .
V gene: TRBV28
J gene: TRBJ2-7
CDR3 protein: CASSFRLAVSYEQYF

clone size: few
V gene: TRBV27
J gene: TRBJ2-5
CDR3 protein: CASSSTGQETQYF

clone size: few
V gene: TRBV28
J gene: TRBJ2-1
CDR3 protein: CASSSQGATSNEQFF